This TCR beta chain was captured in a study of blood T cell repertoires in COVID-19. Study-level information: Nucleic acid was either cDNA or gDNA, and it came from T cells, B-cell-depleted T cells, or PBMCs.

Per germline, CDR1 LNHDA and CDR2 SQIVND (reference sequence). This CDR3 has 13 amino acids. V was trimmed by 5 bases and J by 3 bases, leaving 8 bases between them. As originally analysed: Estimation of nucleated cell counts was performed using reference gene primer amplification. The table came from immunoSEQ multiplex PCR; TCRdb's copy has only in-frame clones and leaves some out. V and J calls and clone size are copied from that table; D and trimming were computed from the DNA. The table records approximately 150,000 clones, approximately 89% of them present only once. The J gene is TRBJ2-4, the V gene TRBV19; tentative D call: TRBD2 (5 bases). The sequenced sample consisted of peripheral blood. The sequence came from a human donor in a cohort sampled during active COVID-19. CDR3 loop: CASSLSGKNIQYF. Written as DNA, the CDR3 is TGTGCCAGTAGTTTAAGCGGCAAAAACATTCAGTACTTC.